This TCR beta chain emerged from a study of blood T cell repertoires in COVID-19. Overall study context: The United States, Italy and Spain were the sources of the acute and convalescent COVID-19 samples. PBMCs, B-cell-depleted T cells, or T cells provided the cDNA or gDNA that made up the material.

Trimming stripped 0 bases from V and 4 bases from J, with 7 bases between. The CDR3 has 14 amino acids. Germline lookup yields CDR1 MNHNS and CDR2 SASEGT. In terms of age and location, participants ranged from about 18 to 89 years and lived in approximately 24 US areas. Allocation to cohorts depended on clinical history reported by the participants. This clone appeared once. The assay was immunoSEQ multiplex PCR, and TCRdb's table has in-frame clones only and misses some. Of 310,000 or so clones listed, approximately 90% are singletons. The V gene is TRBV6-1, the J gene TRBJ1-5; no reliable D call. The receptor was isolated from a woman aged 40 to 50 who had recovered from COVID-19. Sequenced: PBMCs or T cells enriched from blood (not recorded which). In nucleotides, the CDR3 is TGTGCCAGCAGTGAAGCCGCCCTAAATCAGCCCCAGCATTTT. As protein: CASSEAALNQPQHF.